This T cell receptor beta chain is drawn from a study of T-cell reconstitution after alpha-beta-depleted transplantation in children. Study-level findings and limits: Reports say that about two months after transplant, the alpha-beta T cells came out of several hundred graft clones that had expanded. High day-60 TCRbeta diversity in some patients came from surviving recipient T cells and thymic progenitors. Hyperexpanded clones declined; after one year, newly produced T cells mostly supplied diversity.

Using unique molecular identifiers, the investigators prepared the TCRbeta library. TCRdb re-called the PCR reads through MiXCR, storing one row per CDR3 protein. This sample has about 110,000 distinct CDR3 sequences; approximately 6.4% occur once, and the top ten carry approximately 25%. This clonotype was counted ten times or more. The antigen is unknown. V was clipped by 3 bases and J by 4 bases; unmatched bases: 2. CDR1 is SQVTM and CDR2 is ANQGSEA in the germline V gene. This CDR3 spans 13 amino acids. The source material was PBMCs, mostly from graft donor cells, sampled 360 days after TCRalphabeta/CD19-depleted stem cell transplant. The rearrangement uses TRBV29-1 and TRBJ2-1; TRBD2 agrees at 8 bases. The TCR sequence derives from a male patient between 2 and 10 years old who had a stem cell transplant for acute lymphoblastic leukemia, so the T cells may come from the graft donor. CDR3 amino acids: CSVDLAGYNEQFF. CDR3 nucleotide sequence: TGCAGCGTTGATCTAGCGGGTTACAATGAGCAGTTCTTC.